A single sample is the source of the 5 T cell receptor beta chains below, sequenced in a study of blood T cells in healthy people across ages. The use of a sample-barcoded 5' primer and a J-beta primer mix characterized a second PCR of roughly 7 to 12 cycles. In TCRdb, the 5' RACE reads were re-called with MiXCR into one record per CDR3 protein. Among 1.5 million to 1.8 million distinct CDR3 sequences listed, approximately 42% were seen once. Material: blood. These receptors came from a woman younger than 35 in good health.

The CDR3 DNA sequence: TGTGCCAGCAGCAGAGGGGGTTCTAGCAATCAGCCCCAGCATTTT. Encoded protein: CASSRGGSSNQPQHF. The V call is TRBV11-2, the J call TRBJ1-5, with D possibly being TRBD1 (6 bases). The V gene's germline CDR1 is SGHAT and CDR2 FQNNGV. CDR3 length: 15 amino acids. The ends were cut back, 5 bases at V and 0 bases at J, with 11 bases in the middle.

The rearrangement joins TRBV10-3 to TRBJ1-2; D is uncertain. In germline, CDR1 is ENHRY, CDR2 SYGVKD. V dropped 6 bases and J dropped 7 bases, with 12 bases sitting between them. This CDR3 region has 12 residues. The chain's CDR3 is CAIRVVGSGYTF. The CDR3 DNA is TGTGCCATCAGAGTTGTTGGAAGTGGCTACACCTTC.

Turning to this clonotype: This may stem from a read error, because a much larger clone lies one nucleotide away. This rearrangement joins TRBV20-1 to TRBJ2-3; 7 bases are shared with TRBD2. In germline, CDR1 is DFQATT, CDR2 SNEGSKA (reference sequence). This CDR3 is built from 13 residues. After removal of 1 base from V and 10 bases from J, the junction contained 8 bases not matched to a gene. The CDR3 nucleotides are TGCAGTGCTAGAGGTGGGGGGGTGGATGCGCAGTATTTT. The encoded protein is CSARGGGVDAQYF.

This clonotype has at least ten counts. V is TRBV25-1 and J is TRBJ1-2, with a tentative D call TRBD1 (5 bases). Germline V gene sequence: CDR1 MGHDK, CDR2 SYGVNS. CDR3 length: 11 residues. V was trimmed by 5 bases and J by 6 bases, leaving 7 bases between them. This CDR3 reads CASSFRDGYTF. The CDR3 DNA is TGTGCCAGCAGTTTCAGGGATGGCTACACCTTC.

This clonotype came up a few times. This sequence joins TRBV29-1 and TRBJ2-3; 9 positions agree with TRBD2. J lost 8 bases, V lost 3 bases, and 6 bases had no gene match. Germline V gene data show CDR1 as SQVTM and CDR2 as ANQGSEA. This CDR3 is 13 amino acids long. Here the CDR3 reads CSVEVGAGGTQYF. For the CDR3, the DNA is TGCAGCGTTGAGGTGGGAGCGGGAGGTACGCAGTATTTT.